This T cell receptor (beta chain) was captured by sequencing in a study of breast tumors, draining lymph nodes, adjacent tissues. Germline V gene data show CDR1 as SGHRS and CDR2 as YFSETQ. This CDR3 region has 15 residues. Trimming removed 3 bases at V and 5 bases at J, with 15 bases between. Samples came from axillary lymph nodes draining the breast cancer. Ten or more counts support this clonotype. TCRdb passed the multiplex PCR reads through MiXCR, listing each CDR3 protein once. The data show nearly 200,000 distinct CDR3 sequences, approximately 30% seen once. The sample comprised axillary lymph node tissue. This sequence was found in a female donor with breast cancer. Some clones in this sample may be carry-over from other donors' samples. The chain links TRBV5-1 to TRBJ2-1; D may be TRBD1 (6 bases). The CDR3 is CASSSLGGVNNEQFF. The CDR3 DNA reads TGCGCCAGCAGCTCGTTAGGGGGAGTCAACAATGAGCAGTTCTTC.